These 15 T cell receptor beta chains share one sample of origin, sequenced in a study. The sorted Tregs were CD4+CD25+CD127-/low cells. One entry per CDR3 protein, called by TCRdb with MiXCR from the 5' RACE reads. The sample holds around 50,000 distinct CDR3 sequences, approximately 26% seen once. Sequenced: tumor-infiltrating Tregs sorted from the breast tumor. The receptor set was obtained from a female donor with breast cancer.

About this clonotype: The junction shows a germline mismatch at one end, possibly a read error. The gene calls are TRBV6-2 or TRBV6-3 and TRBJ2-3, with a possible D match to TRBD1 (6 bases). Germline CDR1 reads MNHEY; CDR2 reads SVGEGT. The length of the CDR3 is 15 residues. The CDR3 nucleotides read TGTGCCGGCAGACGACAGGTCGCATTCACAGATACGCAGTATTTT. It codes for CAGRRQVAFTDTQYF.

The chain has TRBV7-8 and TRBJ2-1; D tentatively reads TRBD1 or TRBD2 (5 bases each). Germline V gene sequence: CDR1 SGHVS, CDR2 FQNEAQ. This CDR3 region has 18 residues. Trimming removed 4 bases at V and 8 bases at J, with 27 bases between. The CDR3: CASSSTLGAVPYSDEQFF. CDR3 DNA sequence: TGTGCCAGCAGCTCTACGCTTGGGGCAGTTCCGTATAGCGATGAGCAGTTCTTC.

The J gene is TRBJ2-3, the V gene TRBV9; D is ambiguous. CDR3 length: 14 amino acids. V lost 0 bases to trimming and J lost 5 bases, with 10 bases between them. Per germline, CDR1 SGDLS and CDR2 YYNGEE. CDR3 DNA sequence: TGTGCCAGCAGCGTAGGGAGCGTCAGAGATACGCAGTATTTT. The encoded protein is CASSVGSVRDTQYF.

V gene TRBV28 combines with J gene TRBJ2-5; 12 bases map to TRBD2. The CDR3 totals 17 residues. The germline gives CDR1 MDHEN, CDR2 SYDVKM. With 4 bases clipped from V and 2 bases from J, the junction kept 8 bases outside the gene matches. CDR3 DNA sequence: TGTGCCAGCAGTTCGGCTAGCGGGAGGGCCGGGCAAGAGACCCAGTACTTC. Residues: CASSSASGRAGQETQYF. Using reference TRBV28 and TRBJ2-5 for the parts outside the CDR3, the full variable domain is DVKVTQSSRYLVKRTGEKVFLECVQDMDHENMFWYRQDPGLGLRLIYFSYDVKMKEKGDIPEGYSVSREKKERFSLILESASTNQTSMYLCASSSASGRAGQETQYFGPGTRLLVL.

The V call is TRBV10-1, the J call TRBJ2-2; D uncertain. There are 12 residues in the CDR3. The V end lost 11 bases, the J end lost 4 bases, and 11 bases lay between the germline ends. Germline assignment: CDR1 WNHNN and CDR2 SYGVQD (reference sequence). CDR3 protein: CAGGRLTGELFF. CDR3 coding DNA: TGCGCCGGCGGACGGCTCACCGGGGAGCTGTTTTTT.

Comment on this clonotype: Its ends do not fully match the called genes, so a read error is possible. The V call is TRBV5-1, the J call TRBJ2-7, with no clear D. This CDR3 comprises 14 residues. CDR1 is SGHRS, CDR2 YFSETQ, per germline. CDR3 loop: CTSSQSLFSYEQYF. CDR3 sequence (DNA): TGCACCAGCAGCCAGTCTTTATTCTCCTACGAGCAGTACTTC.

This clonotype was detected many times. The chain combines TRBV7-8 with TRBJ2-5; D uncertain. V lost 1 base, J lost 6 bases, and 9 bases lay in between. The CDR3 sequence is 13 residues long. Germline lookup yields CDR1 SGHVS and CDR2 FQNEAQ. For the CDR3, the DNA is TGTGCCAGCAGCTTAGATAGGAGTCAGACCCAGTACTTC. Translating gives CASSLDRSQTQYF.

J is TRBJ2-2 and V is TRBV28; 7 nucleotides line up with TRBD1. The junction had 7 bases not matched to a gene; V was cut back by 6 bases and J by 3 bases. The CDR3 loop spans 15 amino acids. CDR1 and CDR2 from the germline V gene are MDHEN and SYDVKM. CDR3 in amino acids: CASRTGSGHTGELFF. For the CDR3, the DNA is TGTGCCAGCAGGACAGGGAGTGGACACACCGGGGAGCTGTTTTTT.

At least ten counts were recorded for this clonotype. The rearrangement uses TRBV15 and TRBJ2-7; tentatively, D is TRBD1 (6 bases). Germline V CDR1 and CDR2: LNHNV, YYDKDF (reference sequence). This CDR3 comprises 14 residues. The V end was cut by 5 bases, the J end by 4 bases, with 15 bases between. CDR3 sequence: CATSRDTFRYEQYF. In DNA, the CDR3 is TGTGCCACCAGCCGGGACACATTCCGGTACGAGCAGTACTTC.

V gene TRBV6-6 combines with J gene TRBJ2-7; 12 bases fit TRBD1. Losses at the gene ends were 5 bases for V and 7 bases for J; bases not matched to a gene: 9. There are 15 residues in the CDR3. Germline V gene data show CDR1 as MNHNY and CDR2 as SVGAGI (reference sequence). The CDR3 region has the DNA TGTGCCAGCAGTACGGGGACAGGGGGCCCTCGGGAGCAGTACTTC. Translating gives CASSTGTGGPREQYF.

The rearrangement links TRBV5-6 to TRBJ2-1; weak D call: TRBD2 (5 bases). V dropped 2 bases and J dropped 0 bases, with 9 bases sitting between them. Germline V gene lookup returns CDR1 SGHDT and CDR2 YYEEEE. This CDR3 contains 15 residues. The chain's CDR3 is CASSLGSISYNEQFF. The CDR3 DNA is TGTGCCAGCAGCTTAGGGAGTATCTCCTACAATGAGCAGTTCTTC.

V and J are TRBV30 and TRBJ1-1; 10 bases are shared with TRBD1. Germline assignment: CDR1 GTSNPN and CDR2 SVGIG (reference sequence). V shed 5 bases, J shed 5 bases, and the junction held 8 bases outside the gene matches. The CDR3 length is 14 residues. DNA of the CDR3: TGTGCCTGGGTATCCGGGACAGGGGTTACTGAAGCTTTCTTT. Translated, it gives CAWVSGTGVTEAFF.

Regarding this clonotype: A read error may explain this, as a much larger clone is one base away. The chain links TRBV7-9 to TRBJ1-1; D is perhaps TRBD1 (6 bases). CDR1 and CDR2 from the germline V gene are SEHNR and FQNEAQ (reference sequence). This CDR3 region has 13 residues. The CDR3 loop reads CASSDRTNTEALF. CDR3 bases: TGTGCCAGCAGCGACAGGACGAACACTGAAGCTTTATTT.

This clonotype was recorded many times. The J gene is TRBJ2-7, the V gene TRBV7-9; 8 nucleotides line up with TRBD2. J was trimmed by 0 bases and V by 5 bases; bases with no gene match: 6. The germline CDR1 and CDR2 sequences are SEHNR and FQNEAQ (reference sequence). CDR3 length: 15 amino acids. CDR3 loop: CASSPSGSLSYEQYF. CDR3 DNA: TGTGCCAGCAGCCCAAGCGGGAGCCTCTCCTACGAGCAGTACTTC.

This clonotype was seen a few times. The DNA for the CDR3 is TGCAGTGCTACGTCTAGCGGGGGGCGCACAGATACGCAGTATTTT. Translating it yields CSATSSGGRTDTQYF. The chain links TRBV20-1 to TRBJ2-3; 11 bases match TRBD2. Germline V gene sequence: CDR1 DFQATT, CDR2 SNEGSKA (reference sequence). The CDR3 loop spans 15 amino acids. Trimming at V came to 4 bases and at J to 1 base, leaving 4 bases not matched to a gene.